Listed below are T cell receptor beta chains from one sample, sequenced in a study of long-term antiretroviral therapy in people with HIV. TCRdb's table, derived via immunoSEQ multiplex PCR, lists solely in-frame clones and lacks some. The sample includes 25,000 to 35,000 clones, around 96% of them seen just once. The specimen was unsorted PBMCs, collected 6 to 6.5 years after starting antiretroviral therapy. The receptors shown here come from a man aged 30-40 years with HIV. Both conserved end residues are part of each CDR3. The D gene is left open where the match is weak. Size is stated for part of the rows, as once, few or many counts, or as a class when the clone is expanded.

size	J	V	D	DNA	CDR3
NA	TRBJ1-1	TRBV7-6	NA	TGTGCCAGCAGCTCCTACAGGAACACTGAAGCTTTCTTT	CASSSYRNTEAFF
NA	TRBJ2-7	TRBV7-2	NA	TGTGCCAGCAGCTTATTAGGGGCCCCCAGGACGTACTTC	CASSLLGAPRTYF
NA	TRBJ2-1	TRBV6-5	TRBD1	TGTGCCAGCAGGACGGGACAGTTCAATGAGCAGTTCTTC	CASRTGQFNEQFF
NA	TRBJ2-7	TRBV7-3	TRBD2	TGTGCCAGCAGCTTAACTGCGACTAGCGAAAGGGTCGAGCAGTACTTC	CASSLTATSERVEQYF
NA	TRBJ2-3	TRBV11-2	TRBD1	TGTGCCAGCAGCGTGGGACAGGGCACAGATACGCAGTATTTT	CASSVGQGTDTQYF
NA	TRBJ2-7	TRBV28	NA	TGTGCCAGCATTCCCGGGGGTAGCTCCTACGAGCAGTACTTC	CASIPGGSSYEQYF
few	TRBJ2-7	TRBV7-9	TRBD1	TGTGCCAGCAGCTTAGTCCGGACAGGGACCACCTACGAGCAGTACTTC	CASSLVRTGTTYEQYF
NA	TRBJ2-5	TRBV28	NA	TGTGCCAGCAGCCTGGACGGGCCCGGGGAGACCCAGTACTTC	CASSLDGPGETQYF
NA	TRBJ2-5	TRBV2	NA	TGTGCCAGCAGTGAGCAGGGGACCCAAGAGACCCAGTACTTC	CASSEQGTQETQYF
NA	TRBJ2-7	TRBV19	TRBD1	TGTGCCAGTAGTCAAGACGGGACAGACACCTACGAGCAGTACTTC	CASSQDGTDTYEQYF
NA	TRBJ2-7	TRBV28	TRBD2	TGTGCCAGCAGCCCGCCGGGCGGGAGGGCCTCCAACGAGCAGTACTTC	CASSPPGGRASNEQYF
NA	TRBJ1-5	TRBV6-1	NA	TGTGCCAGCAGTGAATACCGGGCCCCGAATCAGCCCCAGCATTTT	CASSEYRAPNQPQHF
NA	TRBJ2-5	TRBV7-7	TRBD2	TGTGCTATTGGTGGGGGGAGCGGGGGTGAGACCCAGTACTTC	CAIGGGSGGETQYF
NA	TRBJ1-2	TRBV7-2	NA	TGTGCCAGCAGCGACCAGGGGTACTATGGCTACACCTTC	CASSDQGYYGYTF
NA	TRBJ1-6	TRBV7-6	TRBD1	TGTGCCAGCAGCCCCACCCCGGGACAGGGTGAATCACCCCTCCACTTT	CASSPTPGQGESPLHF
NA	TRBJ1-2	TRBV11-2	NA	TGTGCCAGCAGCTCAGGGGCAGGGGTATATGGCTACACCTTC	CASSSGAGVYGYTF
NA	TRBJ2-3	TRBV30	TRBD2	TGTGCCTGGAGTGAAAAGCGGGAGACGGATACGCAGTATTTT	CAWSEKRETDTQYF
NA	TRBJ2-5	TRBV11-2	TRBD2	TGTGCCAGCAGCTTAGTATTAGCGGGAGGGCCTGGGGAGACCCAGTACTTC	CASSLVLAGGPGETQYF
NA	TRBJ2-7	TRBV28	NA	TGTGCCAGCAGTGCTCTACTAGAGAGAAATACCTACGAGCAGTACTTC	CASSALLERNTYEQYF
NA	TRBJ2-3	TRBV7-8	TRBD2	TGTGCCAGCAGCCACCCTAAGGTTGGATCAGCGGGGGTCACAGATACGCAGTATTTT	CASSHPKVGSAGVTDTQYF
NA	TRBJ2-3	TRBV7-9	NA	TGTGCCAGCGCCTCTCCCTGGGGGACAGATACGCAGTATTTT	CASASPWGTDTQYF
NA	TRBJ1-4	TRBV18	TRBD1	TGTGCCAGCTCACTAAGACCTTCTGGACAGGGGACTAATGAAAAACTGTTTTTT	CASSLRPSGQGTNEKLFF
NA	TRBJ2-2	TRBV2	TRBD1	TGTGCCAGCAGTGATTCGGGACAGGGTACCGGGGAGCTGTTTTTT	CASSDSGQGTGELFF
NA	TRBJ2-5	TRBV5-6	NA	TGTGCCAGCAGCTATACGGGGGAGACCCAGTACTTC	CASSYTGETQYF
once	TRBJ1-3	TRBV6-5	NA	TGTGCCAGCAGTTACTCGAGTCGAAGCTCTGGAAACACCATATATTTT	CASSYSSRSSGNTIYF
NA	TRBJ2-6	TRBV12-2	NA	TGTGCAAGTCGCTCCTCGGGGCCTGGGGCCAACGTCCTGACTTTC	CASRSSGPGANVLTF
NA	TRBJ2-5	TRBV5-1	NA	TGCGCCAGCAGCTTGGCCACTAGCAGTGGTCAAGAGACCCAGTACTTC	CASSLATSSGQETQYF
once	TRBJ2-7	TRBV6-5	TRBD1	TGTGCCAGCAGGGGGACAGGGGGTACCTACGAGCAGTACTTC	CASRGTGGTYEQYF
medium-sized	TRBJ2-7	TRBV28	NA	TGTGCCAGCAGTTTCGTGGGGTACGAGCAGTACTTC	CASSFVGYEQYF
NA	TRBJ2-2	TRBV10-2	TRBD1	TGCGCCAGCCGATTTCGGACAGGGGGTTCCGGGGAGCTGTTTTTT	CASRFRTGGSGELFF
NA	TRBJ1-1	TRBV11-2	NA	TGTGCCAGCAGCTTAGAACAGGGCTACACTGAAGCTTTCTTT	CASSLEQGYTEAFF
NA	TRBJ2-5	TRBV5-1	TRBD2	TGCGCCAGCAGGAGGACTAGCGGATACACCCAAGAGACCCAGTACTTC	CASRRTSGYTQETQYF
NA	TRBJ2-5	TRBV5-1	TRBD1	TGCGCCAGCAGCGCGGGACAGGGTGAGACCCAGTACTTC	CASSAGQGETQYF
NA	TRBJ2-3	TRBV7-9	TRBD2	TGTGCCAGCCTCGACCCCGGGAGGGGCCTAGATACGCAGTATTTT	CASLDPGRGLDTQYF
NA	TRBJ2-6	TRBV11-1	NA	TGTGCCAGCAGCTTCAGCAGGGGATGGGGGGCCAACGTCCTGACTTTC	CASSFSRGWGANVLTF
NA	TRBJ2-5	TRBV7-2	TRBD1	TGTGCCAGCAGCTTTCAGGGGGCCAAAGAGACCCAGTACTTC	CASSFQGAKETQYF
NA	TRBJ2-5	TRBV30	NA	TGTGCCTGGAGTGGTACGGGACGGCAAGAGACCCAGTACTTC	CAWSGTGRQETQYF
NA	TRBJ1-5	TRBV6-7	NA	TGTGCCAGCAGTTACTCGGGGAGGGGGAGCGATCAGCCCCAGCATTTT	CASSYSGRGSDQPQHF
NA	TRBJ2-1	TRBV7-9	TRBD2	TGTGCCAGCAGCTTCTCAGCGGGACTTAACAATGAGCAGTTCTTC	CASSFSAGLNNEQFF
once	TRBJ2-1	TRBV28	NA	TGTGCCAGCAGTCAAAGACAGGTAGAAGGGGCGCGTTCCTACAATGAGCAGTTCTTC	CASSQRQVEGARSYNEQFF
NA	TRBJ2-2	TRBV19	TRBD2	TGTGCCAGTAGTATCCAAGCGGGAGCGTTCGGCGGGGAGCTGTTTTTT	CASSIQAGAFGGELFF
NA	TRBJ1-6	TRBV21-1	NA	TGTGCCAGCAGCAAAAGGGACCGAGTATCTGGGTTCGTGGGCTCCTATAATTCACCCCTCCACTTT	CASSKRDRVSGFVGSYNSPLHF
NA	TRBJ2-1	TRBV6-1	TRBD2	TGTGCCAGCAGAACTAGCGTTTACAATGAGCAGTTCTTC	CASRTSVYNEQFF
NA	TRBJ2-1	TRBV5-5	NA	TGTGCCAGCGACCAGGGGGGGTTGGGTGAGCAGTTCTTC	CASDQGGLGEQFF
NA	TRBJ1-1	TRBV11-2	TRBD1	TGTGCCAGCAGCTTAGGGACGACAGGGTTCACTGAAGCTTTCTTT	CASSLGTTGFTEAFF
NA	TRBJ1-6	TRBV13	NA	TGTGCCAGCAGCCGAAGGGACGGGAGATTCGATTCACCCCTCCACTTT	CASSRRDGRFDSPLHF
NA	TRBJ1-5	TRBV10-3	NA	TGTGCCATCAACAGCGGCGGGGCGAGTCAGCCCCAGCATTTT	CAINSGGASQPQHF
NA	TRBJ1-4	TRBV2	NA	TGTGCCAGCAGTGAATCCGGCACAGGGAGCGCAACTAATGAAAAACTGTTTTTT	CASSESGTGSATNEKLFF
NA	TRBJ2-4	TRBV6-1	TRBD1	TGTGCCAGCAGTGAAGAGGGGACAGCCATAAACATTCAGTACTTC	CASSEEGTAINIQYF
once	TRBJ1-5	TRBV7-2	NA	TGTGCCAGCAGCTTCTGGGGCAATCAGCCCCAGCATTTT	CASSFWGNQPQHF
NA	TRBJ1-4	TRBV18	NA	TGTGCCAGCTCACCACCTGGGCTTAATGAAAAACTGTTTTTT	CASSPPGLNEKLFF
NA	TRBJ2-1	TRBV19	TRBD2	TGTGCCAGTAGTACCCATAGCGGGGGAGGCTACAATGAGCAGTTCTTC	CASSTHSGGGYNEQFF
NA	TRBJ1-1	TRBV19	NA	TGTGCCAGTAGTGGCCGGGACTCTCTAAAAGCTTTCTTT	CASSGRDSLKAFF
NA	TRBJ2-2	TRBV7-8	NA	TGTGCCAGCAGCCCCGGACCAAACACCGGGGAGCTGTTTTTT	CASSPGPNTGELFF
NA	TRBJ2-1	TRBV5-4	NA	TGTGCCACCCACACCGTTCACAGGTACAATGAGCAGTTCTTC	CATHTVHRYNEQFF
NA	TRBJ1-4	TRBV2	NA	TGTGCCAGCAGTACTCCCGCGGAGGCAACTAATGAAAAACTGTTTTTT	CASSTPAEATNEKLFF
NA	TRBJ2-3	TRBV6-6	NA	TGTGCCAGCAGTTACTGGGTCCGGGATACGCAGTATTTT	CASSYWVRDTQYF
NA	TRBJ2-1	TRBV10-3	TRBD2	TGTGCCATCAGGTCCGGGGCAGCGGGGGGCGCAAATAACGCTATCTACAATGAGCAGTTCTTC	CAIRSGAAGGANNAIYNEQFF
NA	TRBJ2-5	TRBV7-7	NA	TGTGCTAGCAGCTTCGACGAGTCTGCGCGGACCCAGTACTTC	CASSFDESARTQYF